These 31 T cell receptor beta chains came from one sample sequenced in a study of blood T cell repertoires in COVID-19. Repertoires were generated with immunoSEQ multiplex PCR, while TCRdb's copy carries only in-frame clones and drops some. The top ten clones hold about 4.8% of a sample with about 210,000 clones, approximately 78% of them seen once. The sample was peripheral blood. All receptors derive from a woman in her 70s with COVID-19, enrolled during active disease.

CDR3 in DNA: TGTGCCAGCATAGGGGTACAGCCCCAGCATTTT. As protein: CASIGVQPQHF. This sequence joins TRBV6-4 and TRBJ1-5, with TRBD1 as a possible D gene (5 bases). V dropped 7 bases and J dropped 7 bases, with 8 bases sitting between them. This CDR3 comprises 11 residues. In germline, CDR1 is MRHNA, CDR2 SNTAGT.

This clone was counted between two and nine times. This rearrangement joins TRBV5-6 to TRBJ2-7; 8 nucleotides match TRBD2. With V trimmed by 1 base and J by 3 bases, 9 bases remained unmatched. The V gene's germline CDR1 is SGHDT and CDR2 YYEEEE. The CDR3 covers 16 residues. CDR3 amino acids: CASSLLAAGGFYEQYF. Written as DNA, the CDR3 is TGTGCCAGCAGCTTGCTAGCTGCGGGGGGCTTCTACGAGCAGTACTTC.

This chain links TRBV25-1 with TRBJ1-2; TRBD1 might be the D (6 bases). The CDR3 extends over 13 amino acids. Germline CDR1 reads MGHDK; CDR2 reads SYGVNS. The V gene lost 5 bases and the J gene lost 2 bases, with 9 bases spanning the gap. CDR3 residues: CASSQGRNYGYTF. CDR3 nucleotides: TGTGCCAGCAGTCAGGGGCGAAACTATGGCTACACCTTC.

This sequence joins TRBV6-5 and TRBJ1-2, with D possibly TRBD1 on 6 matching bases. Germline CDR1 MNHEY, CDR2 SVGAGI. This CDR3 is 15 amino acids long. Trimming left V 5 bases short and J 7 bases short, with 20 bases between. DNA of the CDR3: TGTGCCAGCAGTCTTGACAGGAAGGAAAGGGGTGGCTACACCTTC. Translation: CASSLDRKERGGYTF.

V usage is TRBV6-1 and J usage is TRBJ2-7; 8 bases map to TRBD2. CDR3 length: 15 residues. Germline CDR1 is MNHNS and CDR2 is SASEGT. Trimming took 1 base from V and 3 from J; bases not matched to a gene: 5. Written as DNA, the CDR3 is TGTGCCAGCAGTGAAGAACTAGCGGAGATCTACGAGCAGTACTTC. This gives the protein CASSEELAEIYEQYF.

Written as DNA, the CDR3 is TGTGCCAGCAGCTTAGCGCAGGGATGGAATGGCTACACCTTC. Encoded protein: CASSLAQGWNGYTF. V is TRBV11-2 and J is TRBJ1-2, with D maybe TRBD1 (5 bases). This CDR3 is 14 amino acids long. Trimming stripped 1 base from V and 6 bases from J, with 12 bases between. The V gene's germline CDR1 is SGHAT and CDR2 FQNNGV.

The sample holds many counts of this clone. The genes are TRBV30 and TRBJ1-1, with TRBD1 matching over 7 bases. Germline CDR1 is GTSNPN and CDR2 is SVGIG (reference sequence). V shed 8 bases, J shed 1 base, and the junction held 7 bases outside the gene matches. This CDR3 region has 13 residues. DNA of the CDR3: TGTGCCCGCCAAGGACAGGAGAACACTGAAGCTTTCTTT. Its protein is CARQGQENTEAFF. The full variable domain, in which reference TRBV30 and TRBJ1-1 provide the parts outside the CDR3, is SQTIHQWPATLVQPVGSPLSLECTVEGTSNPNLYWYRQAAGRGLQLLFYSVGIGQISSEVPQNLSASRPQDRQFILSSKKLLLSDSGFYLCARQGQENTEAFFGQGTRLTVV.

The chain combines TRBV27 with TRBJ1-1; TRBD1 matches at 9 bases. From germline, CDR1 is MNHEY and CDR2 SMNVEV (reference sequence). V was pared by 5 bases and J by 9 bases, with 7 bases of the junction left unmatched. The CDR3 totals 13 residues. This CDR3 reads CASSLGQGTQAFF. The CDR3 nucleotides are TGTGCCAGCAGTCTAGGACAGGGGACCCAAGCTTTCTTT.

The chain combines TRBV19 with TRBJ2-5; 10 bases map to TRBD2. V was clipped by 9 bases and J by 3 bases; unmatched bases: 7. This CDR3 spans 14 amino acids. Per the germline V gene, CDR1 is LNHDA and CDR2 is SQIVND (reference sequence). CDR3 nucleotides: TGTGCCAGCAGCCGAGGACTAGCGGAAGAGACCCAGTACTTC. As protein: CASSRGLAEETQYF.

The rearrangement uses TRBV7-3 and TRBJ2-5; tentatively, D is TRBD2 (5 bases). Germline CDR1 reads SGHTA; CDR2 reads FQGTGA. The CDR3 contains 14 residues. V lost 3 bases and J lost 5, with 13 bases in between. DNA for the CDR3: TGTGCCAGCAGCTTCAACGGGGTCGGCGAGACCCAGTACTTC. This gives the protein CASSFNGVGETQYF.

The CDR3 nucleotides read TGTGCCAGCAGTTTAACCGGGACTAGCGGAAACATTCAGTACTTC. Protein sequence: CASSLTGTSGNIQYF. The rearrangement links TRBV28 to TRBJ2-4, with 11 bases lining up with TRBD2. The germline gives CDR1 MDHEN, CDR2 SYDVKM. Trimming removed 2 bases from V and 6 bases from J; junction bases left unmatched: 3. This CDR3 contains 15 residues.

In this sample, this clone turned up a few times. CDR3: CASSRSGLRVNTEAFF. DNA of the CDR3: TGCGCCAGCAGCCGATCGGGACTAAGGGTGAACACTGAAGCTTTCTTT. The chain joins TRBV5-1 to TRBJ1-1; possible D gene TRBD1, 5 bases. CDR1 SGHRS and CDR2 YFSETQ come from the germline V gene. This CDR3 is 16 amino acids long. The V end was cut by 4 bases, the J end by 0 bases, with 16 bases between.

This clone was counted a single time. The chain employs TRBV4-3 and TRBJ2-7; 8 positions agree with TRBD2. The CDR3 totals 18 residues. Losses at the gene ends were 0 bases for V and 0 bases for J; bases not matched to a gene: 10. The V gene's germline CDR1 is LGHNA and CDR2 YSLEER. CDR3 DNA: TGCGCCAGCAGCCAAGAATTGTCGAGCGGGAGTTTCTCCTACGAGCAGTACTTC. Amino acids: CASSQELSSGSFSYEQYF.

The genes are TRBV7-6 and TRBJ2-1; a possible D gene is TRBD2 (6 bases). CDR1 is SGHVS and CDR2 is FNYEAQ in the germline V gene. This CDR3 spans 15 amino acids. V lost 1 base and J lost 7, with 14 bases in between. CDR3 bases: TGTGCCAGCAGCTTAGGAGGGAGGATAATGAATGAGCAGTTCTTC. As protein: CASSLGGRIMNEQFF.

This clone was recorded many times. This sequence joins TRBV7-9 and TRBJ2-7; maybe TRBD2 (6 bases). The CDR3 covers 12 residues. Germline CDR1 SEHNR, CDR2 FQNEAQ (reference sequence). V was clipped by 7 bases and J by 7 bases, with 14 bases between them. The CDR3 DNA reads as TGTGCCAGCACCTCCCGGGAGAATGAGCAGTACTTC. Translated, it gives CASTSRENEQYF.

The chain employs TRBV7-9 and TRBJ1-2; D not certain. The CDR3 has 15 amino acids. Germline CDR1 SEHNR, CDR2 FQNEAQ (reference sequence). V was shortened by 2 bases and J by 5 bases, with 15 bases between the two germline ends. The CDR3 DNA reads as TGTGCCAGCAGCTTACTTTGGGCAGTACAGTATGGCTACACCTTC. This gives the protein CASSLLWAVQYGYTF.

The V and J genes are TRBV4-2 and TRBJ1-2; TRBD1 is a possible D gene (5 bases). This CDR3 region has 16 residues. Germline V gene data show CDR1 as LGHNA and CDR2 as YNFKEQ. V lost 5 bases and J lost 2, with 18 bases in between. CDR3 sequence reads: CASSTRTRSWNYGYTF. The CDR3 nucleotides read TGTGCCAGCAGCACCCGGACAAGAAGTTGGAACTATGGCTACACCTTC.

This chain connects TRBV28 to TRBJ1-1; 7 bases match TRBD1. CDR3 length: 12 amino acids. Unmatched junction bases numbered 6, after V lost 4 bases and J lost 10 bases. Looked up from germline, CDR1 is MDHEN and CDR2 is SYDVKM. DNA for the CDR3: TGTGCCAGCAGTTACAGGGGTACGGGAGCTTTCTTT. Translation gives CASSYRGTGAFF.

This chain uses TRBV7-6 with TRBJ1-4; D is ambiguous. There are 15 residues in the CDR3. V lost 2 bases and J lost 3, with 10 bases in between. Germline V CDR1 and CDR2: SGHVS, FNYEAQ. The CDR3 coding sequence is TGTGCCAGCAGCTTATCTCCTACGGCTAATGAAAAACTGTTTTTT. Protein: CASSLSPTANEKLFF.

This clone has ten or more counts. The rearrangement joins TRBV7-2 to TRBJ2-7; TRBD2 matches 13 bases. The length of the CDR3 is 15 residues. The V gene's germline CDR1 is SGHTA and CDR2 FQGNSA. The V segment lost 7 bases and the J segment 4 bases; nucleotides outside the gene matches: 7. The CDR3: CASTLGLAGMYEQYF. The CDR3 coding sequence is TGTGCCAGCACCCTGGGACTAGCGGGAATGTACGAGCAGTACTTC.

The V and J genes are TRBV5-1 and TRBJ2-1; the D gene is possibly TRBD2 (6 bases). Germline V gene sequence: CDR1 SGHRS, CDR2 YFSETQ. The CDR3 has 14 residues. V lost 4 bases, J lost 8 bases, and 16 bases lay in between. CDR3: CASSIGLPGHEQFF. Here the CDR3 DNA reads TGCGCCAGCAGCATAGGACTACCCGGCCATGAGCAGTTCTTC.

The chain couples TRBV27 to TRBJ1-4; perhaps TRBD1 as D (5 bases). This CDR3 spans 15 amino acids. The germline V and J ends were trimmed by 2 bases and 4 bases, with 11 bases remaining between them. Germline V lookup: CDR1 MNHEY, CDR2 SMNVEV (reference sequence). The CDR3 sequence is CASSLGRQGNEKLFF. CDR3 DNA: TGTGCCAGCAGTTTAGGAAGGCAGGGTAATGAAAAACTGTTTTTT.

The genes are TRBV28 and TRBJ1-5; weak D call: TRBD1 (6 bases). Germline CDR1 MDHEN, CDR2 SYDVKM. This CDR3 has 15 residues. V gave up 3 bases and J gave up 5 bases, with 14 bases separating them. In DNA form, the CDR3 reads TGTGCCAGCAGTTTTCCCGGACAGATCCATCAGCCCCAGCATTTT. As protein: CASSFPGQIHQPQHF.

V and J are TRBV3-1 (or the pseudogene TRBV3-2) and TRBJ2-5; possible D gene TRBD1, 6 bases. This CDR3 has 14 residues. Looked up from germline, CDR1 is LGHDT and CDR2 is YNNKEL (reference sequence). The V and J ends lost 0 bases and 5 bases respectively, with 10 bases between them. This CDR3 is CASSQEGAGETQYF. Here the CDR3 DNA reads TGTGCCAGCAGCCAAGAGGGGGCTGGGGAGACCCAGTACTTC.

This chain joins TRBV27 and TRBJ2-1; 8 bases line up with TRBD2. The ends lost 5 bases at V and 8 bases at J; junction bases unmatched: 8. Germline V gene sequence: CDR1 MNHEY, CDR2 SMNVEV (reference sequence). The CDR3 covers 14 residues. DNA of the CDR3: TGTGCCAGCAGTCGGAGCGGGAGCTGGGATGAGCAGTTCTTC. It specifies CASSRSGSWDEQFF.

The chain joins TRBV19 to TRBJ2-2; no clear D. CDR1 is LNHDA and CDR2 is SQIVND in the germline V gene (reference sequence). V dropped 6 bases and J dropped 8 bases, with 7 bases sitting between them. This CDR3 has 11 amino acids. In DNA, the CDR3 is TGTGCCAGTAGATCGGTTGGGGAGCTGTTTTTT. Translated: CASRSVGELFF.

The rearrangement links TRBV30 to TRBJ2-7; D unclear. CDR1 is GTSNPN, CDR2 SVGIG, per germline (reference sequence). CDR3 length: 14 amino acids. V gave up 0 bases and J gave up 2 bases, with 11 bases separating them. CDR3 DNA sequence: TGTGCCTGGAGTGTACGTATAGATGCCTACGAGCAGTACTTC. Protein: CAWSVRIDAYEQYF.

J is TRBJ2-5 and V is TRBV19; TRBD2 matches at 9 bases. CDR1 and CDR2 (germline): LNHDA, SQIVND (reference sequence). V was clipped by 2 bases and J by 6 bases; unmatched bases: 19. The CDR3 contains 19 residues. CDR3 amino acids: CASSISATGVAGVSKTQYF. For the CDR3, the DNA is TGTGCCAGTAGTATAAGTGCCACAGGAGTAGCGGGAGTGAGCAAGACCCAGTACTTC.

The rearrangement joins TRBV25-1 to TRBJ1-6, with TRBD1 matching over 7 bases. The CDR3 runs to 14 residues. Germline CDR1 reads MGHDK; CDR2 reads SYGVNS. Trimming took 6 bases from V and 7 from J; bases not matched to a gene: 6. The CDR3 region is CASSLQGRNSPLHF. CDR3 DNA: TGTGCCAGCAGCCTACAGGGGCGAAATTCACCCCTCCACTTT.

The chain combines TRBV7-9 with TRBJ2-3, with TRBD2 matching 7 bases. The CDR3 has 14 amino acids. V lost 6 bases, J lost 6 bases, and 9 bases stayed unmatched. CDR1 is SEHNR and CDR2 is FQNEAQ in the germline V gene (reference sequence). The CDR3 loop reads CASSSTSLGDTQYF. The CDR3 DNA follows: TGTGCCAGCAGTTCGACTAGCCTGGGCGATACGCAGTATTTT.

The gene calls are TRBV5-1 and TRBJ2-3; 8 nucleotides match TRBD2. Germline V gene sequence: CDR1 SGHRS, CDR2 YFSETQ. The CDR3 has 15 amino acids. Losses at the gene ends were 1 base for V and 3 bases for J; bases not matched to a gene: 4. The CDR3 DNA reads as TGCGCCAGCAGCTTGATTAGCGGGGCGACAGATACGCAGTATTTT. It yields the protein CASSLISGATDTQYF.